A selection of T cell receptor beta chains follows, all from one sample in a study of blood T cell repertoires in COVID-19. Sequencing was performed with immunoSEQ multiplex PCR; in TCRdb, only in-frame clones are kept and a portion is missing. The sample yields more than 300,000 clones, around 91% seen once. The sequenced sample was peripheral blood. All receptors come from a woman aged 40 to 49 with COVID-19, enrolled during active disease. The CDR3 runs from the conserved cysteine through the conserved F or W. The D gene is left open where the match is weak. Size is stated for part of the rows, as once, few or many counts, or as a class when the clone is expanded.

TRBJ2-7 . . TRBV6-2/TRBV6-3 CASSTGTLHYTYEQYF TGTGCCAGCAGCACGGGGACTTTACATTATACCTACGAGCAGTACTTC
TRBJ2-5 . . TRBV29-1 CSVERGQETQYF TGCAGCGTTGAAAGAGGTCAAGAGACCCAGTACTTC
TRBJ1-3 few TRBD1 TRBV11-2 CASSSRIDRAFRNTIYF TGTGCCAGCAGCTCCAGAATCGACAGGGCCTTTCGAAACACCATATATTTT
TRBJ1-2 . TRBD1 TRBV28 CATNYRGDGYTF TGTGCCACTAACTACAGGGGGGATGGCTACACCTTC
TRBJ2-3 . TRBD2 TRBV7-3 CASSLRGGLAGEDTQYF TGTGCCAGCAGCTTAAGGGGGGGACTAGCGGGAGAAGATACGCAGTATTTT
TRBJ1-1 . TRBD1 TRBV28 CASRGQGSTEAFF TGTGCCAGCAGGGGACAGGGTTCGACTGAAGCTTTCTTT
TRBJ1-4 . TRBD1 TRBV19 CASSRQGARNEKLFF TGTGCCAGTAGTCGACAGGGGGCCAGGAATGAAAAACTGTTTTTT
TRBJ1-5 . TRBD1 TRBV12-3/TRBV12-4 CASGMTGVQPQHF TGTGCCAGCGGGATGACAGGGGTGCAGCCCCAGCATTTT
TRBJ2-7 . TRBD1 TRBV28 CASSLRGPDYEQYF TGTGCCAGCAGTTTAAGGGGGCCAGACTACGAGCAGTACTTC
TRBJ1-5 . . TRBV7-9 CASSQVRSQPQHF TGTGCCAGCAGCCAGGTACGCAGCCAGCCCCAGCATTTT
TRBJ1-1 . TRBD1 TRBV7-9 CASSRDRGGTEAFF TGTGCCAGCAGCCGAGACAGGGGTGGCACTGAAGCTTTCTTT
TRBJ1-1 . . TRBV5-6 CASSRQRNTEAFF TGTGCCAGCAGCCGACAGAGGAACACTGAAGCTTTCTTT
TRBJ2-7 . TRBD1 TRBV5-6 CASTMGQVSSYEQYF TGTGCCAGCACAATGGGACAGGTAAGCTCCTACGAGCAGTACTTC
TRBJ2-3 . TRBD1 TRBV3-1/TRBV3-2 CASSLLTGAPGADTQYF TGTGCCAGCAGCCTATTGACAGGGGCCCCTGGGGCAGATACGCAGTATTTT
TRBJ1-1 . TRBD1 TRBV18 CASSPGQASEAFF TGTGCCAGCTCACCAGGACAGGCCTCAGAAGCTTTCTTT
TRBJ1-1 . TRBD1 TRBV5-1 CASSLRTGDTEAFF TGCGCCAGCAGCTTAAGGACAGGGGACACTGAAGCTTTCTTT
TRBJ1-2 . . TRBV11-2 CAGQQGEVYGYTF TGTGCCGGGCAACAGGGAGAGGTCTATGGCTACACCTTC
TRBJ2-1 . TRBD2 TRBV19 CASRETSGRHEQFF TGTGCCAGTAGAGAGACTAGCGGGAGACATGAGCAGTTCTTC
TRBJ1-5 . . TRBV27 CASSPQGGGGRPQHF TGTGCCAGCAGTCCCCAGGGCGGGGGCGGCCGGCCCCAGCATTTT
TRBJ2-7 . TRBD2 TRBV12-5 CASGIGLAEAGEQYF TGTGCTAGTGGTATAGGACTAGCGGAAGCTGGCGAGCAGTACTTC
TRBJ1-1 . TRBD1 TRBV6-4 CASSYRGGTEAFF TGTGCCAGCAGCTACAGGGGAGGCACTGAAGCTTTCTTT
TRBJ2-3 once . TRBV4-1 CASSQGQAYTDTQYF TGCGCCAGCAGCCAAGGCCAGGCTTACACAGATACGCAGTATTTT
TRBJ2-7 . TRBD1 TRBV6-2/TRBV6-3 CASSYRTGAPTYEQYF TGTGCCAGCAGTTACCGGACAGGGGCCCCAACCTACGAGCAGTACTTC
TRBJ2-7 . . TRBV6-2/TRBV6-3 CASSYGGAREQYF TGTGCCAGCAGTTACGGGGGGGCGCGGGAGCAGTACTTC
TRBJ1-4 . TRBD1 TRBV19 CATNRDRREKLFF TGTGCTACTAACCGGGACAGGCGTGAAAAACTGTTTTTT
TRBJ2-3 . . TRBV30 CALRKRTSTDTQYF TGTGCCTTACGGAAAAGGACTAGCACAGATACGCAGTATTTT
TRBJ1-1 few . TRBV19 CASGSLNTEAFF TGTGCCAGCGGTTCCCTGAACACTGAAGCTTTCTTT
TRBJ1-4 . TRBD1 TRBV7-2 CASSEDRGVEKLFF TGTGCCAGCAGCGAGGACAGGGGGGTTGAAAAACTGTTTTTT
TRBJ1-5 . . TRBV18 CASSPLGVGSNQPQHF TGTGCCAGCTCACCACTAGGGGTCGGGAGCAATCAGCCCCAGCATTTT
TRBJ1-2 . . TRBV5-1 CASSLVGGSNYGYTF TGCGCCAGCAGCTTGGTAGGGGGATCTAACTATGGCTACACCTTC
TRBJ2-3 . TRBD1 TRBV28 CASYSLDRGRTDTQYF TGTGCCAGCTACTCCTTGGACAGGGGAAGGACAGATACGCAGTATTTT
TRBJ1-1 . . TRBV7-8 CASRSALPGTEAFF TGTGCCAGCAGGTCAGCCCTCCCAGGCACTGAAGCTTTCTTT
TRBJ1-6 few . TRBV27 CASRSSYNSPLHF TGTGCCAGCAGGAGCTCCTATAATTCACCCCTCCACTTT
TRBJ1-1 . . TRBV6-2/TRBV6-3 CASSYGRAAGRAFF TGTGCCAGCAGTTATGGTCGGGCAGCGGGTCGAGCTTTCTTT
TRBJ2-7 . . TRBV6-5 CASNDDRFYEQYF TGTGCCAGCAACGATGACAGGTTCTACGAGCAGTACTTC